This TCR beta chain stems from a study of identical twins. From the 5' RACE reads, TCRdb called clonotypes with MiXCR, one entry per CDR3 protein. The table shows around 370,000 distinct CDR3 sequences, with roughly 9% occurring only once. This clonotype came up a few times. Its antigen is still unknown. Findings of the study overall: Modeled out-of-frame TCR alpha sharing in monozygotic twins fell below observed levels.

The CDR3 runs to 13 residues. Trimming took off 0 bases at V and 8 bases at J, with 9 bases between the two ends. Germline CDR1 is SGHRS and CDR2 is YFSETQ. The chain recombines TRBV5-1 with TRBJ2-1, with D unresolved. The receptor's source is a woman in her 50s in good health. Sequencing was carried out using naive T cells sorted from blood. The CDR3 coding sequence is TGCGCCAGCAGCTTGGTAGGCGACGATGAGCAGTTCTTC. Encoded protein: CASSLVGDDEQFF.